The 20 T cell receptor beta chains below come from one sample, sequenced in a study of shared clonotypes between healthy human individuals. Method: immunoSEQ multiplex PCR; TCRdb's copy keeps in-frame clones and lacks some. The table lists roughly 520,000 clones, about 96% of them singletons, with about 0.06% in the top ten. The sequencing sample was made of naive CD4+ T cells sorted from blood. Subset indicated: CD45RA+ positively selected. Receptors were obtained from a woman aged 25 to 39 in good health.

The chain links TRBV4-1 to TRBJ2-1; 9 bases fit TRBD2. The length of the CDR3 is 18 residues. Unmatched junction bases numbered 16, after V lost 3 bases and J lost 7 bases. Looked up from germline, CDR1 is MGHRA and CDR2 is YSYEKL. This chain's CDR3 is CASSHRGEGLAGPNEQFF. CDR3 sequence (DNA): TGCGCCAGCAGCCACAGGGGTGAAGGTCTAGCGGGGCCTAATGAGCAGTTCTTC.

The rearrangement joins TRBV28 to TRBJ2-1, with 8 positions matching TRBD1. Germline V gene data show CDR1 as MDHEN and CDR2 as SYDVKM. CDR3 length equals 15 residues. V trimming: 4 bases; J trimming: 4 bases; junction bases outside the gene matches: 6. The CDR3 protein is CASSYQGARYNEQFF. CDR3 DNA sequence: TGTGCCAGCAGTTACCAGGGGGCAAGGTACAATGAGCAGTTCTTC.

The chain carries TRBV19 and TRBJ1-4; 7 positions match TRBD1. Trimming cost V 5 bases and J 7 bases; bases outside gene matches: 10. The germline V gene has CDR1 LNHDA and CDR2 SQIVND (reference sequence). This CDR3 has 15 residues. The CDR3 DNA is TGTGCCAGTAGTCCTTGGGACAGAAAAACTGAAAAACTGTTTTTT. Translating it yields CASSPWDRKTEKLFF.

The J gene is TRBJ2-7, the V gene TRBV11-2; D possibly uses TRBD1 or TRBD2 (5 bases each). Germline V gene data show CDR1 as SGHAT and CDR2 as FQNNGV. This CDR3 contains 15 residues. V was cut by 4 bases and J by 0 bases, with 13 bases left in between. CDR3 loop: CASSSDSGPSYEQYF. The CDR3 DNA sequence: TGTGCCAGCAGCTCCGACAGCGGTCCCTCCTACGAGCAGTACTTC.

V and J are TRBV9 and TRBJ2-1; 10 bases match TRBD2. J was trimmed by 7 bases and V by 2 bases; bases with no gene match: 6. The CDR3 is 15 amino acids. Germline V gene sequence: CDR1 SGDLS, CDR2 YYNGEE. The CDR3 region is CASSVASGRFNEQFF. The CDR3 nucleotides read TGTGCCAGCAGCGTGGCTAGCGGGAGATTTAATGAGCAGTTCTTC.

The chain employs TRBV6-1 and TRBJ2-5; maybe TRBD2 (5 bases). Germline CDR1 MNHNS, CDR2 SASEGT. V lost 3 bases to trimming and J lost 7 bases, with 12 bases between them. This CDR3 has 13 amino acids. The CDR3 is CASSERDLGTQYF. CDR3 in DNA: TGTGCCAGCAGTGAGAGGGATCTGGGGACCCAGTACTTC.

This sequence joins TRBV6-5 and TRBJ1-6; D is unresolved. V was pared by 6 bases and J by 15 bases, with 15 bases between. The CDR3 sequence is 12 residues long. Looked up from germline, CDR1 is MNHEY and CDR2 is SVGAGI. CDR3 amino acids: CASSPPSGVLHF. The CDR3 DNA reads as TGTGCCAGCAGCCCGCCGAGTGGGGTCCTCCACTTT.

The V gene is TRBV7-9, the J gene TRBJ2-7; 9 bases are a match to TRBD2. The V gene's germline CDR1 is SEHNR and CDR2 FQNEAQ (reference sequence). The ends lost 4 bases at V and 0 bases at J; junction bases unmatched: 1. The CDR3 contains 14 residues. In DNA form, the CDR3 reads TGTGCCAGCAGCTCTAGCGGGAACTCCTACGAGCAGTACTTC. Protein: CASSSSGNSYEQYF.

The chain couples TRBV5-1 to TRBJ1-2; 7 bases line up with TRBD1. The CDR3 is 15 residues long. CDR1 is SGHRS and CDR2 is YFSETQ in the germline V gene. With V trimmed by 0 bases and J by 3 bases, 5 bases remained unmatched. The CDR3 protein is CASSLARGDHYGYTF. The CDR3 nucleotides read TGCGCCAGCAGCTTGGCCAGGGGGGATCACTATGGCTACACCTTC.

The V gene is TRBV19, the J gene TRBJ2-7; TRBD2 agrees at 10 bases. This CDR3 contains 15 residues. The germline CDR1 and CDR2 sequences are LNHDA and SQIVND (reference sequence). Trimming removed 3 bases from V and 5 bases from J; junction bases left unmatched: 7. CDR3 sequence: CASSIDLAGEDEQYF. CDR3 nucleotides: TGTGCCAGTAGTATTGACCTAGCGGGAGAGGACGAGCAGTACTTC.

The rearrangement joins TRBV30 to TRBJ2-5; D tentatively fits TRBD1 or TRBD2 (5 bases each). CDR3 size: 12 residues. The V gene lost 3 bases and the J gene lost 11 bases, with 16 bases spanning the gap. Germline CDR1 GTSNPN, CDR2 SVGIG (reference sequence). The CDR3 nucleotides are TGTGCCTGGAGCCGCAGGGAGTCTCAGCAGTACTTC. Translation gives CAWSRRESQQYF.

The CDR3 DNA reads TGTGCCAGCAGACGGGACGGGGCCCCCTCCTACGAGCAGTACTTC. As protein: CASRRDGAPSYEQYF. The V gene is TRBV28, the J gene TRBJ2-7; either TRBD1 or TRBD2 may fit D (5 bases each). The CDR3 covers 15 residues. Germline lookup yields CDR1 MDHEN and CDR2 SYDVKM. V was cut by 6 bases and J by 0 bases, with 15 bases left in between.

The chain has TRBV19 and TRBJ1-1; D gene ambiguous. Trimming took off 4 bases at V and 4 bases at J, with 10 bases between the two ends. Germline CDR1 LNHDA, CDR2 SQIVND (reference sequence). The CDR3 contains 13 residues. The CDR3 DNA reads TGTGCCAGTAGTAGCGGGATGAGCACTGAAGCTTTCTTT. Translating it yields CASSSGMSTEAFF. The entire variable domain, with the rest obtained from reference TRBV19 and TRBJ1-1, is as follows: DGGITQSPKYLFRKEGQNVTLSCEQNLNHDAMYWYRQDPGQGLRLIYYSQIVNDFQKGDIAEGYSVSREKKESFPLTVTSAQKNPTAFYLCASSSGMSTEAFFGQGTRLTVV.

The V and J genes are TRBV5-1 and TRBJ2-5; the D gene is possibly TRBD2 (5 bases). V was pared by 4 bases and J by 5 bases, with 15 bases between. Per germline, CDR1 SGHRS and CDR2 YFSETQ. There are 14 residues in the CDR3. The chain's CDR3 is CASSQTPTKETQYF. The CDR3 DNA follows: TGCGCCAGCAGCCAAACACCGACTAAGGAGACCCAGTACTTC. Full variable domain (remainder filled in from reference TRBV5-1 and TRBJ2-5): KAGVTQTPRYLIKTRGQQVTLSCSPISGHRSVSWYQQTPGQGLQFLFEYFSETQRNKGNFPGRFSGRQFSNSRSEMNVSTLELGDSALYLCASSQTPTKETQYFGPGTRLLVL.

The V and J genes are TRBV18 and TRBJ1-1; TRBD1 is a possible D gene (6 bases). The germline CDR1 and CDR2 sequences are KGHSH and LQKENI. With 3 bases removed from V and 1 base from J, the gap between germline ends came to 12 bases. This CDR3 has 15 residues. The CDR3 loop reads CASSPQEGGNTEAFF. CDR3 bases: TGTGCCAGCTCACCTCAGGAGGGGGGGAACACTGAAGCTTTCTTT.

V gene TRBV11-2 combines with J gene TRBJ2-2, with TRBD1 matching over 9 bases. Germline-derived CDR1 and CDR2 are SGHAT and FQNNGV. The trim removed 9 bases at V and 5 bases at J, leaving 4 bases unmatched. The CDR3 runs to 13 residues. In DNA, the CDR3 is TGTGCCAGTCACAGGGGGCTGACCGGGGAGCTGTTTTTT. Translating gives CASHRGLTGELFF.

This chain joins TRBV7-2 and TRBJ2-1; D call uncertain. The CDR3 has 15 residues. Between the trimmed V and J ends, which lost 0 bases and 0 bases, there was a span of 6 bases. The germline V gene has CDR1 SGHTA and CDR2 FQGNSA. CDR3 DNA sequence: TGTGCCAGCAGCTTAGCCGGAAGCTCCTACAATGAGCAGTTCTTC. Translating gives CASSLAGSSYNEQFF. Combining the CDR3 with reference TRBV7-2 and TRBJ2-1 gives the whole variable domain GAGVSQSPSNKVTEKGKDVELRCDPISGHTALYWYRQSLGQGLEFLIYFQGNSAPDKSGLPSDRFSAERTGGSVSTLTIQRTQQEDSAVYLCASSLAGSSYNEQFFGPGTRLTVL.

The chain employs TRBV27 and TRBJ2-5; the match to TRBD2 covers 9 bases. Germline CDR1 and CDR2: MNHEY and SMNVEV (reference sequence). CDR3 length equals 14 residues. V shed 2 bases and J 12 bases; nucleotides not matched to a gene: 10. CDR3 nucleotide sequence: TGTGCCAGCAGTTTAGAGGCTAGCGGGATAGGGGAGTACTTC. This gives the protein CASSLEASGIGEYF.

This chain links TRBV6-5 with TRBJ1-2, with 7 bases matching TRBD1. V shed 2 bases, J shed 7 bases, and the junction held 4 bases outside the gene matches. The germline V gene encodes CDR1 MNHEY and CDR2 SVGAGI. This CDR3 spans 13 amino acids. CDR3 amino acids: CASSYGYRGGYTF. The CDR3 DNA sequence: TGTGCCAGCAGTTACGGGTACAGGGGTGGCTACACCTTC.

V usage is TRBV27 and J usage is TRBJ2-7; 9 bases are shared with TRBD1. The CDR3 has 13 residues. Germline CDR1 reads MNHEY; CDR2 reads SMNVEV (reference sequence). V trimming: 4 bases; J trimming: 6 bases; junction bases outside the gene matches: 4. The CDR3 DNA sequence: TGTGCCAGCAGTTACAGGGGGCTACGCGAGCAGTACTTC. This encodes CASSYRGLREQYF.